These 17 T cell receptor beta chains were sequenced from one sample in a study of shared clonotypes between healthy human individuals. Naive CD8 isolation took CD45RO-negative cells positively selected for CCR7 and excluded terminally differentiated effector memory CD45RA+ cells. Sequenced by immunoSEQ multiplex PCR; TCRdb stores in-frame clones only, minus some. The sample consists of 800,000 or so clones, about 96% of them appearing once. Input material: naive CD8+ T cells sorted from blood. These receptors were collected from a man aged 25-45 years in good health.

The V gene is TRBV5-5, the J gene TRBJ2-5, with D hard to call. V lost 3 bases, J lost 0 bases, and 6 bases lay in between. The CDR3 has 13 amino acids. The germline V gene has CDR1 SGHKS and CDR2 YYEKEE (reference sequence). The CDR3 protein is CASSSENQETQYF. The CDR3 region has the DNA TGTGCCAGCAGCTCAGAGAACCAAGAGACCCAGTACTTC.

The chain recombines TRBV9 with TRBJ2-3; 9 bases agree with TRBD2. CDR3 size: 15 residues. Germline CDR1 is SGDLS and CDR2 is YYNGEE. Germline trimming cut 3 bases from V and 0 bases from J; bases unmatched to any gene: 2. Here the CDR3 reads CASSGLAASTDTQYF. The CDR3 DNA follows: TGTGCCAGCAGCGGACTAGCGGCTAGCACAGATACGCAGTATTTT.

The J gene is TRBJ2-3, the V gene TRBV27, with D tentatively TRBD1 (6 bases). Trimming left V 2 bases short and J 6 bases short, with 18 bases between. This CDR3 region has 16 residues. From germline, CDR1 is MNHEY and CDR2 SMNVEV (reference sequence). The CDR3 protein is CASSLETGGSGDTQYF. The CDR3 bases are TGTGCCAGCAGTTTAGAGACAGGAGGAAGTGGGGATACGCAGTATTTT.

The rearrangement links TRBV27 to TRBJ2-7; D is unclear. CDR1 MNHEY and CDR2 SMNVEV come from the germline V gene (reference sequence). This CDR3 spans 14 amino acids. Trimming left V 5 bases short and J 0 bases short, with 11 bases between. The CDR3, as DNA: TGTGCCAGCAGTGAACTTCAGAGCTCCTACGAGCAGTACTTC. This encodes CASSELQSSYEQYF.

For this clone: Other DNA sequences in the same sample also yield this CDR3. This chain links TRBV27 with TRBJ2-7; TRBD2 aligns across 13 bases. Trimming took 4 bases from V and 4 from J; bases not matched to a gene: 4. This CDR3 spans 15 amino acids. Germline CDR1 is MNHEY and CDR2 is SMNVEV (reference sequence). CDR3 coding DNA: TGTGCCAGCAGTTCACTAGCGGGAGGGCCTTACGAGCAGTACTTC. This translates into CASSSLAGGPYEQYF.

This rearrangement joins TRBV5-5 to TRBJ1-1; 10 bases align to TRBD1. The CDR3 is 15 amino acids. The V and J ends lost 4 bases and 0 bases, in that order; junction bases with no gene match: 3. CDR1 is SGHKS, CDR2 YYEKEE, per germline (reference sequence). The DNA of the CDR3 is TGTGCCAGCAGCAGGACAGGGGGGATGAACACTGAAGCTTTCTTT. It translates to CASSRTGGMNTEAFF.

The chain is built from TRBV29-1 and TRBJ1-1; D unclear. Trimming cost V 6 bases and J 7 bases, with 15 bases left between them. CDR3 length equals 12 residues. CDR1 and CDR2 (germline): SQVTM, ANQGSEA. CDR3 sequence reads: CSVWRVNGEAFF. The DNA for the CDR3 is TGCAGCGTCTGGCGGGTTAACGGTGAAGCTTTCTTT. The entire variable domain, with the rest obtained from reference TRBV29-1 and TRBJ1-1, is as follows: SAVISQKPSRDICQRGTSLTIQCQVDSQVTMMFWYRQQPGQSLTLIATANQGSEATYESGFVIDKFPISRPNLTFSTLTVSNMSPEDSSIYLCSVWRVNGEAFFGQGTRLTVV.

CDR3 protein: CASSKVLTAGRVRETQYF. The CDR3, as DNA: TGTGCCAGCAGCAAAGTACTAACGGCTGGAAGGGTTAGAGAGACCCAGTACTTC. The V call is TRBV21-1, the J call TRBJ2-5. TRBV21-1 is a pseudogene locus. The CDR3 spans 18 residues.

V usage is TRBV5-4 and J usage is TRBJ1-1; D unresolved. V lost 3 bases and J lost 5, with 14 bases in between. The CDR3 covers 14 residues. Germline V gene lookup returns CDR1 SGHNT and CDR2 YYREEE (reference sequence). The CDR3 DNA is TGTGCCAGCAGCTCAAACCGGGTTGGGACTGAAGCTTTCTTT. Translating gives CASSSNRVGTEAFF. Using reference TRBV5-4 and TRBJ1-1 for the parts outside the CDR3, the full variable domain is ETGVTQSPTHLIKTRGQQVTLRCSSQSGHNTVSWYQQALGQGPQFIFQYYREEENGRGNFPPRFSGLQFPNYSSELNVNALELDDSALYLCASSSNRVGTEAFFGQGTRLTVV.

The gene calls are TRBV9 and TRBJ2-7; D remains ambiguous. The CDR3 is 14 amino acids. V shed 0 bases and J shed 6 bases, with 13 bases lying between them. Germline values: CDR1 SGDLS, CDR2 YYNGEE. The chain's CDR3 is CASSVGSRASEQYF. The CDR3 DNA follows: TGTGCCAGCAGCGTAGGAAGTAGGGCCAGCGAGCAGTACTTC.

The chain has TRBV6-5 and TRBJ2-1, with D perhaps TRBD2 (6 bases). Trimming pared 2 bases from V and 15 bases from J, leaving 17 bases between. The V gene's germline CDR1 is MNHEY and CDR2 SVGAGI. CDR3 size: 13 residues. CDR3 region: CASSYGGNSRRFF. DNA for the CDR3: TGTGCCAGCAGTTACGGGGGGAATTCGCGTAGGTTCTTC.

The count of this clone is one. The V call is TRBV27, the J call TRBJ2-3; D is unresolved. Trimming took off 4 bases at V and 3 bases at J, with 8 bases between the two ends. From germline, CDR1 is MNHEY and CDR2 SMNVEV (reference sequence). The CDR3 covers 13 residues. CDR3 amino acids: CASSSLVTDTQYF. CDR3 in DNA: TGTGCCAGCAGTTCCCTAGTAACAGATACGCAGTATTTT.

The chain links TRBV7-2 to TRBJ2-1; tentatively, D is TRBD1 or TRBD2 (5 bases each). This CDR3 is 12 amino acids long. V was clipped by 1 base and J by 9 bases, with 7 bases between them. Germline V CDR1 and CDR2: SGHTA, FQGNSA. The CDR3 coding sequence is TGTGCCAGCAGCTTAGGGGGGACTGAGCAGTTCTTC. The encoded protein is CASSLGGTEQFF. Full variable domain (missing parts from reference TRBV7-2 and TRBJ2-1): GAGVSQSPSNKVTEKGKDVELRCDPISGHTALYWYRQSLGQGLEFLIYFQGNSAPDKSGLPSDRFSAERTGGSVSTLTIQRTQQEDSAVYLCASSLGGTEQFFGPGTRLTVL.

V gene TRBV11-2 combines with J gene TRBJ2-5; possible D gene TRBD1, 5 bases. The CDR3 covers 16 residues. Germline CDR1 reads SGHAT; CDR2 reads FQNNGV. Trimming stripped 4 bases from V and 2 bases from J, with 17 bases between. CDR3 DNA: TGTGCCAGCAGCTCAGGACAAGTCCGGTCGCAAGAGACCCAGTACTTC. It codes for CASSSGQVRSQETQYF.

A single count supports this clone. The rearrangement links TRBV14 to TRBJ2-3, with D perhaps matching TRBD2 (6 bases). V was clipped by 5 bases and J by 6 bases, with 18 bases between them. The CDR3 is 15 residues long. CDR1 is SGHDN and CDR2 is FVKESK in the germline V gene. The CDR3 DNA sequence: TGTGCCAGCAGCACTACTCTGGAGGGTCGGGATACGCAGTATTTT. The encoded protein is CASSTTLEGRDTQYF.

J is TRBJ2-7 and V is TRBV27, with TRBD2 identical over 7 bases. The CDR3 sequence is 15 residues long. V shed 5 bases and J 2 bases; nucleotides not matched to a gene: 9. Germline V gene data show CDR1 as MNHEY and CDR2 as SMNVEV (reference sequence). The CDR3: CASSPGGGRAYEQYF. The CDR3 DNA follows: TGTGCCAGCAGTCCCGGAGGTGGGAGGGCCTACGAGCAGTACTTC.

The rearrangement links TRBV25-1 to TRBJ2-2, with D unresolved. CDR1 is MGHDK and CDR2 is SYGVNS in the germline V gene. The CDR3 spans 16 residues. Trimming stripped 3 bases from V and 2 bases from J, with 13 bases between. CDR3 DNA sequence: TGTGCCAGCAGTGATTTAGTCAACTCAAACACCGGGGAGCTGTTTTTT. Amino acid sequence: CASSDLVNSNTGELFF.